The 23 T cell receptor beta chains given below trace back to one sample, sequenced in a study of T cells after yellow fever vaccination. Each CDR3 protein is one row after TCRdb ran MiXCR on the 5' RACE reads. The sample shows more than 350,000 distinct CDR3 sequences, roughly 10% of them seen only once. Specimen: PBMCs, collected on the day of the first yellow fever vaccination. These receptors all come from a man aged 18 to 30 who received the YFV17D yellow fever vaccine.

This chain uses TRBV6-6 with TRBJ1-5; D ambiguous. V was clipped by 11 bases and J by 7 bases, with 9 bases between them. The CDR3 spans 10 residues. The V gene's germline CDR1 is MNHNY and CDR2 SVGAGI (reference sequence). As DNA, the CDR3 is TGTGCCCTTGGGCGGCAGCCCCAGCATTTT. Its translation: CALGRQPQHF.

As for this clonotype: Sequence at one end of the junction differs from germline and may be a read error. This chain connects TRBV12-3 or TRBV12-4 to TRBJ2-3, with 11 bases lining up with TRBD2. CDR3 length: 16 residues. The CDR3, as DNA: TGTGCCAGCACTTTATACCGACTAGCGGGAACAGATACGCAGTATTTT. Translating it yields CASTLYRLAGTDTQYF.

In its sample, this clonotype was seen a few times. The chain employs TRBV5-1 and TRBJ1-2; the match to TRBD1 covers 7 bases. The CDR3 extends over 15 amino acids. CDR1 and CDR2 from the germline V gene are SGHRS and YFSETQ. V was pared by 4 bases and J by 5 bases, with 11 bases of the junction left unmatched. CDR3 DNA: TGCGCCAGCAGCACACCTCCGGGACAGATATATGGCTACACCTTC. It encodes CASSTPPGQIYGYTF.

This rearrangement joins TRBV7-2 to TRBJ2-2; D uncertain. CDR3 length: 15 residues. Germline CDR1 is SGHTA and CDR2 is FQGNSA. The germline V and J ends were trimmed by 4 bases and 2 bases, with 11 bases remaining between them. The CDR3 sequence: CASSYRAVNTGELFF. The CDR3 nucleotides are TGTGCCAGCAGCTACCGGGCAGTAAACACCGGGGAGCTGTTTTTT.

The J gene is TRBJ2-5, the V gene TRBV5-1; TRBD2 matches at 9 bases. This CDR3 has 14 residues. J gave up 5 bases and V 4 bases, and 6 bases lay outside the gene matches. The germline CDR1 and CDR2 sequences are SGHRS and YFSETQ. The CDR3 region has the DNA TGCGCCAGCAGCGGGGGACTAGCTCCGGAGACCCAGTACTTC. It specifies CASSGGLAPETQYF. Full variable domain (missing parts from reference TRBV5-1 and TRBJ2-5): KAGVTQTPRYLIKTRGQQVTLSCSPISGHRSVSWYQQTPGQGLQFLFEYFSETQRNKGNFPGRFSGRQFSNSRSEMNVSTLELGDSALYLCASSGGLAPETQYFGPGTRLLVL.

V gene TRBV7-3 combines with J gene TRBJ2-5, with D perhaps assigned TRBD1 or TRBD2 (7 bases each). This CDR3 comprises 16 residues. V lost 0 bases and J lost 5, with 16 bases in between. Looked up from germline, CDR1 is SGHTA and CDR2 is FQGTGA. The CDR3 sequence is CASSLTLGQGGETQYF. In DNA, the CDR3 is TGTGCCAGCAGCTTAACCCTGGGGCAGGGGGGGGAGACCCAGTACTTC.

This clonotype turned up a few times. CDR3 in DNA: TGCGCCAGCAGCACCGGACAGATAAACTATGGCTACACCTTC. Its protein is CASSTGQINYGYTF. The rearrangement uses TRBV5-1 and TRBJ1-2; a weak D match, TRBD1 (6 bases). The germline V gene encodes CDR1 SGHRS and CDR2 YFSETQ. This CDR3 is 14 amino acids long. Trimming removed 4 bases at V and 2 bases at J, with 12 bases between.

The rearrangement links TRBV6-6 to TRBJ1-1; D not certain. Germline lookup yields CDR1 MNHNY and CDR2 SVGAGI (reference sequence). V lost 2 bases and J 7 bases, leaving 11 bases between the germline ends. The CDR3 totals 13 residues. CDR3 protein: CASSYIHSSEAFF. The CDR3 nucleotides read TGTGCCAGCAGTTACATTCACAGTAGTGAAGCTTTCTTT.

This clonotype turned up a few times. The chain combines TRBV18 with TRBJ2-3; TRBD2 agrees at 9 bases. J lost 1 base, V lost 0 bases, and 5 bases had no gene match. This CDR3 is built from 17 residues. Germline assignment: CDR1 KGHSH and CDR2 LQKENI. This CDR3 reads CASSPPYSGGRTDTQYF. The CDR3 coding sequence is TGTGCCAGCTCACCACCGTATAGCGGGGGACGCACAGATACGCAGTATTTT.

This clonotype was observed a few times. The J gene is TRBJ2-1, the V gene TRBV7-2; D possibly corresponds to TRBD1 (7 bases). The germline CDR1 and CDR2 sequences are SGHTA and FQGNSA. Trimming stripped 3 bases from V and 6 bases from J, with 15 bases between. This CDR3 is 15 amino acids long. DNA for the CDR3: TGTGCCAGCAGCTTCGGGCCTCAGGGGGGCAATGAGCAGTTCTTC. This codes for CASSFGPQGGNEQFF.

This clonotype was observed a few times. V is TRBV15 and J is TRBJ2-1; D might be TRBD1 (6 bases). The germline V and J ends were trimmed by 0 bases and 7 bases, with 10 bases remaining between them. This CDR3 comprises 14 residues. CDR1 and CDR2 from the germline V gene are LNHNV and YYDKDF (reference sequence). The CDR3 region is CATSRDRGRNEQFF. Here the CDR3 DNA reads TGTGCCACCAGCAGAGACAGGGGCCGAAATGAGCAGTTCTTC.

This CDR3 reads CASSPAVGRSTDTQYF. The CDR3 nucleotides read TGTGCCAGCAGCCCCGCGGTAGGGAGAAGCACAGATACGCAGTATTTT. The chain recombines TRBV9 with TRBJ2-3, with D possibly TRBD2 on 5 matching bases. Germline V gene data show CDR1 as SGDLS and CDR2 as YYNGEE. The CDR3 is made up of 16 amino acids. V was clipped by 4 bases and J by 0 bases, with 15 bases between them.

The V call is TRBV11-3, the J call TRBJ2-1, with 7 bases identical to TRBD1. J was trimmed by 4 bases and V by 5 bases; bases with no gene match: 11. The CDR3 consists of 16 residues. CDR1 is SGHNT and CDR2 is YENEEA in the germline V gene. CDR3 amino acids: CASSRPGQGVYNEQFF. In DNA, the CDR3 is TGTGCCAGCAGCCGACCAGGGCAGGGGGTTTACAATGAGCAGTTCTTC.

This clonotype was detected a few times. J is TRBJ2-7 and V is TRBV7-2, with TRBD2 identical over 9 bases. Germline loops: CDR1 SGHTA, CDR2 FQGNSA. The CDR3 length is 16 residues. The V segment lost 5 bases and the J segment 2 bases; nucleotides outside the gene matches: 10. Here the CDR3 reads CASSPHSGGLTYEQYF. The CDR3 DNA reads TGTGCCAGCAGCCCCCATAGCGGGGGCCTCACCTACGAGCAGTACTTC.

This clonotype appeared many times. The V and J genes are TRBV11-2 and TRBJ2-1, with D unresolved. Per germline, CDR1 SGHAT and CDR2 FQNNGV. The V and J ends lost 5 bases and 5 bases respectively, with 10 bases between them. This CDR3 contains 13 residues. The CDR3 protein is CASSQARHNEQFF. CDR3 in DNA: TGTGCCAGCAGCCAGGCGCGTCACAATGAGCAGTTCTTC.

The chain combines TRBV7-9 with TRBJ2-1, with D possibly being TRBD2 (6 bases). The germline gives CDR1 SEHNR, CDR2 FQNEAQ (reference sequence). CDR3 length: 12 residues. Trimming removed 7 bases from V and 8 bases from J, with 12 bases in between. CDR3 nucleotides: TGTGCCAGCACCACTTCGGGGGATGAGCAGTTCTTC. It encodes CASTTSGDEQFF.

V is TRBV10-3 and J is TRBJ2-7; D is unclear. The germline V gene encodes CDR1 ENHRY and CDR2 SYGVKD. The CDR3 totals 13 residues. Trimming pared 0 bases from V and 3 bases from J, leaving 6 bases between. The DNA of the CDR3 is TGTGCCATCAGTGAGTCCGGCAACTACGAGCAGTACTTC. Translation gives CAISESGNYEQYF.

The rearrangement uses TRBV4-3 and TRBJ1-4; TRBD1 might be the D (5 bases). The CDR3 runs to 18 residues. Germline V gene sequence: CDR1 LGHNA, CDR2 YSLEER. Trimming removed 0 bases from V and 0 bases from J, with 14 bases in between. In DNA, the CDR3 is TGCGCCAGCAGCCAAGATCCGGCGGACACCACAACTAATGAAAAACTGTTTTTT. Its translation: CASSQDPADTTTNEKLFF.

The genes are TRBV5-1 and TRBJ1-1, with D tentatively TRBD1 (6 bases). CDR3 length equals 16 residues. V lost 4 bases to trimming and J lost 0 bases, with 16 bases between them. Germline loops: CDR1 SGHRS, CDR2 YFSETQ. The CDR3 DNA follows: TGCGCCAGCAGCCCCGGGACACGTAATATGAACACTGAAGCTTTCTTT. This sequence encodes CASSPGTRNMNTEAFF.

The chain carries TRBV11-2 and TRBJ1-4; D remains unclear. The V gene lost 0 bases and the J gene lost 6 bases, with 17 bases spanning the gap. Germline V gives CDR1 SGHAT, CDR2 FQNNGV. The length of the CDR3 is 17 residues. The CDR3 DNA is TGTGCCAGCAGCTTAGATTCCCGACTTTACCTCCATGAAAAACTGTTTTTT. Amino acids: CASSLDSRLYLHEKLFF.

The table lists this clonotype with a few counts. The chain carries TRBV20-1 and TRBJ2-2; 7 nucleotides match TRBD1. Trimming at V came to 0 bases and at J to 13 bases, leaving 14 bases not matched to a gene. Germline assignment: CDR1 DFQATT and CDR2 SNEGSKA (reference sequence). The CDR3 consists of 15 residues. The CDR3 nucleotides are TGCAGTGCTAGAGAGAGGGAAGAGGGGGCACGAGGGCTGTTTTTT. Amino acid sequence: CSAREREEGARGLFF.

This clonotype was counted a few times. This chain connects TRBV5-1 to TRBJ2-1, with no clear D. V shed 0 bases and J shed 8 bases, with 18 bases lying between them. The CDR3 has 16 residues. From germline, CDR1 is SGHRS and CDR2 YFSETQ. The CDR3, as DNA: TGCGCCAGCAGCTTGGAGGGTTCGGCCAGGTTCGATGAGCAGTTCTTC. Protein: CASSLEGSARFDEQFF.

This clonotype was seen a few times. This chain links TRBV20-1 with TRBJ1-5, with D possibly TRBD1 on 6 matching bases. The germline V gene has CDR1 DFQATT and CDR2 SNEGSKA (reference sequence). Trimming removed 6 bases from V and 3 bases from J, with 12 bases in between. The CDR3 covers 13 residues. The CDR3 bases are TGCAGTGCCACGGGACAAATCAATCAGCCCCAGCATTTT. This translates into CSATGQINQPQHF.